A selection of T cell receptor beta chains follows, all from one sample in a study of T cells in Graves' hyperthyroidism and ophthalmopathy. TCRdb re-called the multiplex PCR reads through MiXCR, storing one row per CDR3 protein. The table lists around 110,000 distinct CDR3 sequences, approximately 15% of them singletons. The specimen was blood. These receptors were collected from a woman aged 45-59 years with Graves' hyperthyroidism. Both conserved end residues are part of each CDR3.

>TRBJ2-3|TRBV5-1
CASSPDRDTQYF
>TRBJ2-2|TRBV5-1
CASRPGLAGTGELFF
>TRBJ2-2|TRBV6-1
CASSVGTGESGELFF
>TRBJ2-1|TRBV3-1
CASSDLNVREGYNEQFF
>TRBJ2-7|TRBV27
CASSFTASYEQYF
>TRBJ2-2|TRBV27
CASSFSAGPGELFF
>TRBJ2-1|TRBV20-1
CSASFINNEQFF
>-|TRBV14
CASSQGNSGSYEQFF
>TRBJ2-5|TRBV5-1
CASSLRPSEETQYF
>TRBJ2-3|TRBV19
CASTDRRTDTQYF
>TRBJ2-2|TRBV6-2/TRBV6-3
CASSSRRAPGNTGELFF
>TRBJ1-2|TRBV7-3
CASSLGTIYGYTF
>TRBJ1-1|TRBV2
CASSLSDGYTEAFF
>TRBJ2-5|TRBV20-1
CSASPAGGRGETQYF
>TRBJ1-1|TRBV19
CAVGAQNTEAFF
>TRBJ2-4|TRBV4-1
CASSQDSGGLAKNIQYF
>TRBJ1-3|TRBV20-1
CSAQGVSLRSGNTIYF
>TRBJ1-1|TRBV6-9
CASSYGFFDTEAFF
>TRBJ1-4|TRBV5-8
CASSALMGGNEKLFF
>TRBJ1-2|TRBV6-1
CASSPLAGQNLYGYTF
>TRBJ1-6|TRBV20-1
CSARAGAVSNSPLHF
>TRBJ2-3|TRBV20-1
CSLRGAGTDTQYF
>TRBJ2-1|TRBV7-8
CASSFPTRAGGYNEQFF
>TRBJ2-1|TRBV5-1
CASSLQGDSYNEQFF
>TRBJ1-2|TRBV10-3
CAISETGFDYGYTF
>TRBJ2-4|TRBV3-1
CASSQDRVRSFQYF
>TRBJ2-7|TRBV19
CASRATGPYEQYF
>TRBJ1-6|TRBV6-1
CASSDFPYNSPLHF
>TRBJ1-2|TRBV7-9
CASSLDFGYGYTF
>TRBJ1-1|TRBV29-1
CSVEDSGATAFF
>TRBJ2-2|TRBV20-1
CSASGGTYTGELFF
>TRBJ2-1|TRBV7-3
CASSPGPGTVPTYNEQFF